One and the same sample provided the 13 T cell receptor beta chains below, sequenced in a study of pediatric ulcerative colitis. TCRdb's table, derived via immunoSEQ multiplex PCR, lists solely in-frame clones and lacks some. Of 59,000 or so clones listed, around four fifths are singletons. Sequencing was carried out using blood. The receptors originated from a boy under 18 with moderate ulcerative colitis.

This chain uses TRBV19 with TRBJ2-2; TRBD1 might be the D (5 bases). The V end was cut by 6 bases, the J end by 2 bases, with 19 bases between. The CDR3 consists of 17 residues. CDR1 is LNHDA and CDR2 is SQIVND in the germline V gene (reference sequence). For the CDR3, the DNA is TGTGCCAGTAGCAAATTCATCGGTGGGGCCAACACCGGGGAGCTGTTTTTT. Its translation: CASSKFIGGANTGELFF.

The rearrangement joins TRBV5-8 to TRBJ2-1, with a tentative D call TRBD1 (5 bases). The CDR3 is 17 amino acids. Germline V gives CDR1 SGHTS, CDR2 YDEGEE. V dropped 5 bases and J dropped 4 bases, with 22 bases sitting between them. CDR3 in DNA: TGTGCCAGCAGTCTTCCCCAGGGCAGTCGAGGATACAATGAGCAGTTCTTC. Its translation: CASSLPQGSRGYNEQFF.

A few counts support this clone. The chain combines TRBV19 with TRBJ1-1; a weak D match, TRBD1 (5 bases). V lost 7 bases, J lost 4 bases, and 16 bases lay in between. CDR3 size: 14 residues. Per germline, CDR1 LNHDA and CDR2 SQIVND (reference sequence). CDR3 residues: CASTSGRGGTEAFF. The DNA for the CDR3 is TGTGCCAGTACCTCGGGGCGGGGGGGCACTGAAGCTTTCTTT.

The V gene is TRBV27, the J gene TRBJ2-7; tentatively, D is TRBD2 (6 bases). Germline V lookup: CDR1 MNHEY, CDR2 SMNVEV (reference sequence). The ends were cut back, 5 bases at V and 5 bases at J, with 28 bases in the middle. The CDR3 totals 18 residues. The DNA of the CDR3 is TGTGCCAGCAGTCCCTATGGGGGGAGGACTACCCCCGGGGACGAGCAGTACTTC. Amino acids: CASSPYGGRTTPGDEQYF.

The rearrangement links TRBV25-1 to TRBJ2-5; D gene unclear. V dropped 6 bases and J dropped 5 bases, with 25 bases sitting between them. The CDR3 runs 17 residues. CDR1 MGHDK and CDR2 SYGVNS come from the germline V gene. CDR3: CASRKGGEKVNKETQYF. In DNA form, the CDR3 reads TGTGCCAGCAGGAAGGGTGGGGAAAAGGTCAACAAGGAGACCCAGTACTTC.

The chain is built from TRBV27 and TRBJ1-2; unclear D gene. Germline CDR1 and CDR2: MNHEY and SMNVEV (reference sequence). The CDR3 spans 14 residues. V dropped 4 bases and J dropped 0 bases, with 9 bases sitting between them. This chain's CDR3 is CASSSRRANYGYTF. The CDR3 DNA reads TGTGCCAGCAGTTCCAGAAGAGCTAACTATGGCTACACCTTC.

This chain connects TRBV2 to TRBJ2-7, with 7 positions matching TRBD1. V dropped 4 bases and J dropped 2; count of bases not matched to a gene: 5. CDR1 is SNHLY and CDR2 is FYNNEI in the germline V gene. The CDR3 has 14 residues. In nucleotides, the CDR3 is TGTGCCAGCAGTGTTACAGGGGAACCCTACGAGCAGTACTTC. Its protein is CASSVTGEPYEQYF.

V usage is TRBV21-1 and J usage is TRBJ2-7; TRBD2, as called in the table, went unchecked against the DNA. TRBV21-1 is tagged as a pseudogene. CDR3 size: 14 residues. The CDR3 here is CAGTASEANNEQYF. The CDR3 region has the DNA TGTGCCGGAACCGCATCCGAGGCAAACAACGAGCAGTACTTC.

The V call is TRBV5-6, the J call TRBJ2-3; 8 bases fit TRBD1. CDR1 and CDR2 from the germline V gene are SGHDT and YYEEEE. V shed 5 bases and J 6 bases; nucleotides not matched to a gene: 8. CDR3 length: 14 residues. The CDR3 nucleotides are TGTGCCAGCAGGCAGGGGGCTTCGGCCGATACGCAGTATTTT. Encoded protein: CASRQGASADTQYF.

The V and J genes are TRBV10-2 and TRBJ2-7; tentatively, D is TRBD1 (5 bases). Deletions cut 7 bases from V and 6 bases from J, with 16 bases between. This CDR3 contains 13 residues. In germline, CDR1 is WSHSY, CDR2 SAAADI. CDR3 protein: CASKPDVGPEQYF. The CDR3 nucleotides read TGCGCCAGCAAGCCGGACGTGGGGCCCGAGCAGTACTTC.

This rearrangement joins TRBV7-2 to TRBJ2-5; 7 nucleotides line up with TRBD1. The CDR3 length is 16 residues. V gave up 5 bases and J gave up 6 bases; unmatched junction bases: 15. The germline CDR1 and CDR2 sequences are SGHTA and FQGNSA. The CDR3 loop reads CASSERTGEGIKTQYF. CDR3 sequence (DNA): TGTGCCAGCAGCGAAAGAACAGGGGAAGGGATAAAGACCCAGTACTTC.

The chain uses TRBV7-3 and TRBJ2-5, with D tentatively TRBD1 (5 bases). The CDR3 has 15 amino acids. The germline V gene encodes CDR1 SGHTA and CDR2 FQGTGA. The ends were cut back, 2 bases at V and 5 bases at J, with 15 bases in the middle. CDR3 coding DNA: TGTGCCAGCAGCTTAGGACACCGGTTAGGGGAGACCCAGTACTTC. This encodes CASSLGHRLGETQYF.

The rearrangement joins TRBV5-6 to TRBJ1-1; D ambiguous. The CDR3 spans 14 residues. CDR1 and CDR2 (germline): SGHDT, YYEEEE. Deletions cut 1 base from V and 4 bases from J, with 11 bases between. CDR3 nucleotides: TGTGCCAGCAGCTTGTCCGCCGGGAGCACTGAAGCTTTCTTT. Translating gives CASSLSAGSTEAFF.